This T cell receptor beta chain came from a study of molecular identifiers for immune sequencing clone quantification. Across the study: Naive CD8 cell RNA, from 20,000 or 100,000 cells, was split five ways in replicates, with four sequenced.

From roughly 21,000 to 960,000 sorted cells, naive CD8 libraries were generated with 10%, 30% or 50% RNA. Isolation of naive CD8 T cells was achieved by sorting on a CD8+CD4-CCR7+CD45RA+ phenotype. Remarks on this clonotype: Its antigen is not known.

Study-level points and caveats: Reportedly, one cell's Jurkat TCR RNA was detected within 1,100,000 naive CD8 cells.

TCRdb itself ran the PCR reads through MiXCR, one entry per CDR3 protein. This table has about half a million distinct CDR3 sequences, about a fifth appearing once. Germline values: CDR1 GTSNPN, CDR2 SVGIG (reference sequence). CDR3 size: 13 residues. V lost 0 bases to trimming and J lost 3 bases, with 9 bases between them. The sample consisted of naive CD8+ T cells from blood, with Jurkat cell RNA spiked in. Subset: FACS-sorted CD8+CD4-CCR7+CD45RA+ naive T cells. The chain couples TRBV30 to TRBJ2-7, with unresolved D. The TCR was taken from a human donor in good health. Some libraries in this study had Jurkat cell RNA spiked in. CDR3 sequence reads: CAWSVSLGYEQYF. The CDR3 coding sequence is TGTGCCTGGAGTGTAAGCCTCGGCTACGAGCAGTACTTC.